This T cell receptor (beta chain) stems from a study of human T cells and chemical hapten exposure. Germline CDR1 is LGHDT and CDR2 is YNNKEL (reference sequence). V shed 2 bases, J shed 7 bases, and the junction held 0 bases outside the gene matches. The CDR3 has 13 residues. The time point is: pre-sensitization, week 0. The treatment: therapeutic diphenylcyclopropenone sensitization with weekly scalp DPC. TCRdb recomputed calls from the RACE reads with MiXCR, one row per CDR3 protein. The table has a few hundred thousand distinct CDR3 sequences, 4.5% to 7% seen once. The rearrangement uses TRBV3-1 and TRBJ2-2; 8 bases are a match to TRBD2. The TCR sequence derives from a woman younger than 30 with alopecia areata. Some clones in this sample may be carry-over from other donors' samples. The sample consisted of whole blood, taken in connection with sensitization to the hapten diphenylcyclopropenone (DPC). The CDR3 nucleotides are TGTGCCAGCAGCCAAAGCGGGGGCGGGGAGCTGTTTTTT. Translating gives CASSQSGGGELFF.